This T cell receptor beta chain was observed in a study of T-cell reconstitution after alpha-beta-depleted transplantation in children. Construction of the TCRbeta library involved unique molecular identifiers. TCRdb called the PCR reads again in MiXCR, with one record for every CDR3 protein. The table records about 460,000 distinct CDR3 sequences, 12% of them present only once. CDR1 SGHRS and CDR2 YFSETQ come from the germline V gene. The CDR3 length is 13 residues. Trimming cost V 4 bases and J 7 bases; bases outside gene matches: 4. Source: PBMCs from the stem cell graft donor, taken from the stem cell graft. This sequence was found in a human donor who donated a stem cell graft to a child with combined immunodeficiency. The rearrangement links TRBV5-1 to TRBJ2-5; 10 positions match TRBD2. CDR3 residues: CASSAASGGTQYF. CDR3 coding DNA: TGCGCCAGCAGCGCCGCTAGCGGGGGGACCCAGTACTTC.